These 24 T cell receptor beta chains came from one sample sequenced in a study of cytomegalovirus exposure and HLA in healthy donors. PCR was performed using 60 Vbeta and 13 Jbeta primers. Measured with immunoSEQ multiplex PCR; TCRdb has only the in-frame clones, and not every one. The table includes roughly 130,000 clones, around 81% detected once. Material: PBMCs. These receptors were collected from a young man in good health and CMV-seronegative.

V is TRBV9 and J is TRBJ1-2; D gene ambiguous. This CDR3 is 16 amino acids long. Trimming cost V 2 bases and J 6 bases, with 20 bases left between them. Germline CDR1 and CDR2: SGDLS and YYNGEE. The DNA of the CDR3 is TGTGCCAGCAGCGTGAACTCTGACCCCAAGAGGAATGGCTACACCTTC. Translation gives CASSVNSDPKRNGYTF.

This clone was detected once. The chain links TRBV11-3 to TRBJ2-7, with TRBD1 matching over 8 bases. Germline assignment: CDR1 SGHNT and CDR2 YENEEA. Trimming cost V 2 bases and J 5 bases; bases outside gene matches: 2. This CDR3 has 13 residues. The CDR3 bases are TGTGCCAGCAGCTTACGGACAGGGCACGAGCAGTACTTC. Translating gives CASSLRTGHEQYF.

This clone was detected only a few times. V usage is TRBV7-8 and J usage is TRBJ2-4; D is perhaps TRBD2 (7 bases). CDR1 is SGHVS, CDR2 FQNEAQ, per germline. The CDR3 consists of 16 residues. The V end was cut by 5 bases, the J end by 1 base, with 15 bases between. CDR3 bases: TGTGCCAGCAGCCAGAGGGGGGGCGACGCCAAAAACATTCAGTACTTC. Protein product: CASSQRGGDAKNIQYF.

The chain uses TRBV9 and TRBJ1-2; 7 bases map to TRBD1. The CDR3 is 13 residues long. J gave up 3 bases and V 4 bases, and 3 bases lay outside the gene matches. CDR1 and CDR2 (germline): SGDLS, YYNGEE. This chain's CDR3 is CASSPQGDYGYTF. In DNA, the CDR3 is TGTGCCAGCAGCCCCCAGGGGGACTATGGCTACACCTTC.

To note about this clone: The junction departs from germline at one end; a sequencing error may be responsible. CDR3 in DNA: TGTGCTAGCAGCAGCTCCCCCGCGGAGCGGGGGGGCGGCACAGATACGCAGTATTTT. This encodes CASSSSPAERGGGTDTQYF. The chain is built from TRBV7-7 and TRBJ2-3, with 10 bases lining up with TRBD2. There are 19 residues in the CDR3. From germline, CDR1 is SSHAT and CDR2 FNYEAQ (reference sequence).

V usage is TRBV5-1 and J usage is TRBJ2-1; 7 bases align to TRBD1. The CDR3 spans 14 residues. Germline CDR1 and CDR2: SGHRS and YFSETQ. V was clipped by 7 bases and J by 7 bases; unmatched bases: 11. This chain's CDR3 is CASFRGGQENEQFF. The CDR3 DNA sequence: TGCGCCAGCTTTCGAGGGGGCCAGGAGAATGAGCAGTTCTTC.

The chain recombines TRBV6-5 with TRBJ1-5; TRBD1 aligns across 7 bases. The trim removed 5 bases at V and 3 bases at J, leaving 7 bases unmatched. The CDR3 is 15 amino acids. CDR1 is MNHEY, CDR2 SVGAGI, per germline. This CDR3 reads CASSQDRLPNQPQHF. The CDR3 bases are TGTGCCAGCAGTCAGGACAGGCTACCCAATCAGCCCCAGCATTTT.

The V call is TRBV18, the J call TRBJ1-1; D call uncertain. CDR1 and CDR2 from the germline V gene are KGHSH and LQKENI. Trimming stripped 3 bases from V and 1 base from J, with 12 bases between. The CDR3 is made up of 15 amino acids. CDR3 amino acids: CASSPEMVGNTEAFF. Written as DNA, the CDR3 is TGTGCCAGCTCACCCGAGATGGTTGGGAACACTGAAGCTTTCTTT.

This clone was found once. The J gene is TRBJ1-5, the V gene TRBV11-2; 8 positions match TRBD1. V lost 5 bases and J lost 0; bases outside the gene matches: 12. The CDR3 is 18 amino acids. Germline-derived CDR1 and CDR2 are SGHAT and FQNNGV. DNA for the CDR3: TGTGCCAGCAGCCGCGGGACAGGCGAACGGAATAGCAATCAGCCCCAGCATTTT. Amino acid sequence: CASSRGTGERNSNQPQHF.

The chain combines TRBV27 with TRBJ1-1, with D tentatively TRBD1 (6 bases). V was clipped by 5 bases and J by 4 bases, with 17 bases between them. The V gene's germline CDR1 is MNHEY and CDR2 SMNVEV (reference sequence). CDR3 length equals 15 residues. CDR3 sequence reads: CASSLNRERGTEAFF. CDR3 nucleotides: TGTGCCAGCAGTCTCAACAGGGAGAGAGGCACTGAAGCTTTCTTT.

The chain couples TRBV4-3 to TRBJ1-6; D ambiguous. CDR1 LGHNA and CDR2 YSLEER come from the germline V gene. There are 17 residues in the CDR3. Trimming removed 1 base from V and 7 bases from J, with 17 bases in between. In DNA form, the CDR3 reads TGCGCCAGCAGCCAAGTTAATAGAGCAGGTTCGAATTCACCCCTCCACTTT. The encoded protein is CASSQVNRAGSNSPLHF.

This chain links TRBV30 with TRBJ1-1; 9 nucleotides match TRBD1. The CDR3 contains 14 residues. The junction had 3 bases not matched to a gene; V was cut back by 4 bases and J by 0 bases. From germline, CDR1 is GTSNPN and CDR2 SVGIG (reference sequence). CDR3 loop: CAWIQGALNTEAFF. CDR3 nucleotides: TGTGCCTGGATACAGGGGGCCCTGAACACTGAAGCTTTCTTT. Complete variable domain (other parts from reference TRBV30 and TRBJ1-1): SQTIHQWPATLVQPVGSPLSLECTVEGTSNPNLYWYRQAAGRGLQLLFYSVGIGQISSEVPQNLSASRPQDRQFILSSKKLLLSDSGFYLCAWIQGALNTEAFFGQGTRLTVV.

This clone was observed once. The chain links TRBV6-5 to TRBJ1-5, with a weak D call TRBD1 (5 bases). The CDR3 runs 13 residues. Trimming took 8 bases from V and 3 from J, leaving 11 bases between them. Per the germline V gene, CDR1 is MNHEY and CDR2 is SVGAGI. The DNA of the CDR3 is TGTGCCAGCGCCGGGACTACCAATCAGCCCCAGCATTTT. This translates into CASAGTTNQPQHF.

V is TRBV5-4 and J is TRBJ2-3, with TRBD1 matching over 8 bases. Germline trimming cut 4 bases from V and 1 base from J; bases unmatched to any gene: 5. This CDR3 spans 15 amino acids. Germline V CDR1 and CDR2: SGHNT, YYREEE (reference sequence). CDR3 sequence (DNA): TGTGCCAGCAGCCGTCCGGGACAGGGCACAGATACGCAGTATTTT. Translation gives CASSRPGQGTDTQYF.

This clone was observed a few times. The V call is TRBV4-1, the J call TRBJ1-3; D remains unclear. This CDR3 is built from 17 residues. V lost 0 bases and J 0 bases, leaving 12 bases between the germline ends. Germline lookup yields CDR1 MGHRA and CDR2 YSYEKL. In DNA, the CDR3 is TGCGCCAGCAGCCAAGAAGGAGCGCCGAGCTCTGGAAACACCATATATTTT. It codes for CASSQEGAPSSGNTIYF.

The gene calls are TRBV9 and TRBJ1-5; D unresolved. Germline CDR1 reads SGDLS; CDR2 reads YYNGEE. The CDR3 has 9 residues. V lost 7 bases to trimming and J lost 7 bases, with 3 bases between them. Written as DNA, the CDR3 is TGTGCCAGCGGCCAGCCCCAGCATTTT. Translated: CASGQPQHF.

The CDR3 sequence: CASSDLGLGSLLEKLFF. CDR3 in DNA: TGTGCCAGCAGCGATCTTGGTCTCGGTAGCCTTCTTGAAAAACTGTTTTTT. The chain uses TRBV7-9 and TRBJ1-4; no firm D call. V was clipped by 5 bases and J by 7 bases, with 23 bases between them. Germline V gene data show CDR1 as SEHNR and CDR2 as FQNEAQ (reference sequence). The CDR3 runs to 17 residues.

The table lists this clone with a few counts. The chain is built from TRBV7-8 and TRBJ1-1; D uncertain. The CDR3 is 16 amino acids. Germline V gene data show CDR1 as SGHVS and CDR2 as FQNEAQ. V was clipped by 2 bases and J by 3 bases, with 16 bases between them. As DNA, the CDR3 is TGTGCCAGCAGCTTAAGAGTGTGGTTGAGGGACACTGAAGCTTTCTTT. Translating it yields CASSLRVWLRDTEAFF.

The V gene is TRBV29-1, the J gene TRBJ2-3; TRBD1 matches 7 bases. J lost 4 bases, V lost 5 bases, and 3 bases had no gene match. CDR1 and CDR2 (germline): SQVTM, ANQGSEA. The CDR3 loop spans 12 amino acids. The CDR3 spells CSVRTGSDTQYF. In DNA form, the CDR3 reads TGCAGCGTTCGGACAGGTTCAGATACGCAGTATTTT.

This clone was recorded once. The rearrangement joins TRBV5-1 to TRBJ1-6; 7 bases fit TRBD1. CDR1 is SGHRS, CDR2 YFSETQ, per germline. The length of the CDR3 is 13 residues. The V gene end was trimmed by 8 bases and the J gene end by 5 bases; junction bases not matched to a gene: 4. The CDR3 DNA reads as TGCGCCAGTACCGGGACAGATAATTCACCCCTCCACTTT. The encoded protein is CASTGTDNSPLHF.

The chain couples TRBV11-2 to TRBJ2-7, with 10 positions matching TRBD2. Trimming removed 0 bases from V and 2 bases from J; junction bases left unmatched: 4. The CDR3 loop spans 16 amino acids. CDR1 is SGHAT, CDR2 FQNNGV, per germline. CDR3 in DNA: TGTGCCAGCAGCTTAGAAGCTAGCGGGGGCACCTACGAGCAGTACTTC. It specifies CASSLEASGGTYEQYF. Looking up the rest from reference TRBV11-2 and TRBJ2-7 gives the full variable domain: EAGVAQSPRYKIIEKRQSVAFWCNPISGHATLYWYQQILGQGPKLLIQFQNNGVVDDSQLPKDRFSAERLKGVDSTLKIQPAKLEDSAVYLCASSLEASGGTYEQYFGPGTRLTVT.

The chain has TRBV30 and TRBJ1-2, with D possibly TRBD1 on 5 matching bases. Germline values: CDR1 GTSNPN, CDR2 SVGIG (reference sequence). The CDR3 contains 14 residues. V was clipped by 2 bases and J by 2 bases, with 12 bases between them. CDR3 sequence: CAWSRAGWNYGYTF. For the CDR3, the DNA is TGTGCCTGGAGTAGGGCAGGGTGGAACTATGGCTACACCTTC.

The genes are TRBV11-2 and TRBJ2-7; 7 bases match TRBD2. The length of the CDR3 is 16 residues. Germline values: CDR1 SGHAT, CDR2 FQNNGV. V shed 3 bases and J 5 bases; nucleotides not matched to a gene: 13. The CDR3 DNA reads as TGTGCCAGCAGCTTTGGGGGGGGTTTTGCAACAGACGAGCAGTACTTC. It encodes CASSFGGGFATDEQYF.

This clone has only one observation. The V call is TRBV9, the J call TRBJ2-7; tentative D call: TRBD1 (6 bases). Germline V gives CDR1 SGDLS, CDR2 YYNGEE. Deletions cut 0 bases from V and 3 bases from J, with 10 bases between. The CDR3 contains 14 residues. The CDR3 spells CASSVATGIYEQYF. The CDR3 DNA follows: TGTGCCAGCAGCGTAGCTACAGGGATCTACGAGCAGTACTTC.